This TCR beta chain came from a study of control samples from healthy donors and cancer patients. Trimming stripped 1 base from V and 4 bases from J, with 13 bases between. Germline V CDR1 and CDR2: GTSNPN, SVGIG (reference sequence). The length of the CDR3 is 14 residues. Data came from immunoSEQ multiplex PCR; TCRdb stores just in-frame clones and leaves some out. The sample yields 2,000 to 2,500 clones, approximately 96% seen once. The J gene is TRBJ1-2, the V gene TRBV30; perhaps TRBD1 as D (5 bases). Sequenced material: PBMCs. The source of this sequence is a man in his 70s with colorectal cancer. CDR3 amino acids: CAWSDRDFPYGYTF. The CDR3 coding sequence is TGTGCCTGGAGTGATCGGGACTTCCCCTATGGCTACACCTTC.